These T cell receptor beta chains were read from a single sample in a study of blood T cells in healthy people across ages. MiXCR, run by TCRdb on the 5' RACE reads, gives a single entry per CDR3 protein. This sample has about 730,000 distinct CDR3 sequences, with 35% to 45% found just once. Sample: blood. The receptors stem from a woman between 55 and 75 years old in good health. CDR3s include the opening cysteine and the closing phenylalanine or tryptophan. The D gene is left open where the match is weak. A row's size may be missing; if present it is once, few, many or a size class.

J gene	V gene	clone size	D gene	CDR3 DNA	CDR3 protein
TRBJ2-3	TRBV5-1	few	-	TGCGCCAGCAGCTTGGGTCGGACTCCCCCTAAACACACAGATACGCAGTATTTT	CASSLGRTPPKHTDTQYF
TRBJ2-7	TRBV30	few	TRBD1	TGTGCCTGGAGTGTAGGGGACAGGGGCTCCTACGAGCAGTACTTC	CAWSVGDRGSYEQYF
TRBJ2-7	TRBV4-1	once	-	TGCGCCAGCAGCCAAGAGGGACCCCACGAGCAGTACTTC	CASSQEGPHEQYF
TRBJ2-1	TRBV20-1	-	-	TGCAGTGCTAGAGATGTGGCCAAGGATACCTACAATGAGCAGTTCTTC	CSARDVAKDTYNEQFF
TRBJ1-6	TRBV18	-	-	TGTGCCAGCTCAGGCGGCCCTGAATGGTATTCACCCCTCCACTTT	CASSGGPEWYSPLHF
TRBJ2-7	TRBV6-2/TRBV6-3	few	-	TGTGCCAGCAGTTACGGCGACCGAGGAAGATACTACGAGCAGTACTTC	CASSYGDRGRYYEQYF
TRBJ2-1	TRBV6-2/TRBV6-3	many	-	TGTGCCAGCAGTTATGGGGGAGGCTACAATGAGCAGTTCTTC	CASSYGGGYNEQFF
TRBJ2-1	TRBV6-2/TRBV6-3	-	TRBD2	TGTGCCAGCAGTGGGACTAGCAACAATGAGCAGTTCTTC	CASSGTSNNEQFF
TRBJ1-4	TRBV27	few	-	TGTGCCAGCAGTCCTCCAGGGGCGCGGGAAAAACTGTTTTTT	CASSPPGAREKLFF
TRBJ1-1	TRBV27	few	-	TGTGCCAGCAGTTTACAGGGGTTTGGCACTGAAGCTTTCTTT	CASSLQGFGTEAFF
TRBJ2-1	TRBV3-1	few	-	TGTGCCAGCAGCCAAGCCGGGACATTCGTAGTCGATGAGCAGTTCTTC	CASSQAGTFVVDEQFF
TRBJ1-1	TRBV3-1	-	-	TGTGCCAGCAGCCAAGGGGGGGCGGACACTGAAGCTTTCTTT	CASSQGGADTEAFF
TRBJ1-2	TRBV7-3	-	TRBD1	TGTGCCAGCAGCTTAGGCGGACAGGGCGGGGACGGCTACACCTTC	CASSLGGQGGDGYTF
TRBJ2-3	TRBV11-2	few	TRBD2	TGTGCCAGCGGCCTAGCGGGAGTTGATACGCAGTATTTT	CASGLAGVDTQYF
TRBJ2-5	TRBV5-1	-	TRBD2	TGCGCCAGCAGACTAGCGGAGATCCAAGAGACCCAGTACTTC	CASRLAEIQETQYF
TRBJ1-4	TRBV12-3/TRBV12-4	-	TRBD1	TGTGCCAGCAGTACCCCGGGACAGGGATGTAATCAGGGTGAAAAACTGTTTTTT	CASSTPGQGCNQGEKLFF
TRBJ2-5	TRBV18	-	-	TGTGCCAGCTGTCGGGGGCAAGAGACCCAGTACTTC	CASCRGQETQYF
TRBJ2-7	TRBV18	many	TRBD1	TGTGCCAGCTCACCCTACGCTGGACAGGACTCCGAGCAGTACTTC	CASSPYAGQDSEQYF
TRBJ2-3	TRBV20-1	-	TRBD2	TGCAGTGCTGCGAAAAAAGCGGGGGGGCTTACAGATACGCAGTATTTT	CSAAKKAGGLTDTQYF
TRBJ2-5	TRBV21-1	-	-	TGTGCCAGCAGCAAAGATAACCCCAGGGGGCGGGAGACCCAGTACTTC	CASSKDNPRGRETQYF
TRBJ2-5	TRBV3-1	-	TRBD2	TGTGCCAGCAGCCAAGGAGGGACTAGCGGGCTCTACAATGAGCAGTACTTC	CASSQGGTSGLYNEQYF
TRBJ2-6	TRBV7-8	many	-	TGTGCCAGCAGCTTAGCCAGTTTCTCTGGGGCCAACGTCCTGACTTTC	CASSLASFSGANVLTF
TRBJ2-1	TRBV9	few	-	TGTGCCAGCAGCGTTCCCGGCCACCCCAATGAGCAGTTCTTC	CASSVPGHPNEQFF
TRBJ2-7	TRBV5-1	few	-	TGCGCCAGCAGCTTAATGGACACTGCCTACGAGCAGTACTTC	CASSLMDTAYEQYF
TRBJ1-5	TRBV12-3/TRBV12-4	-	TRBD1	TGTGCCAGCAGCCGACAGGGTCTGAGCAATCAGCCCCAGCATTTT	CASSRQGLSNQPQHF
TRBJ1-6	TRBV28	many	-	TGTGCCAGCAGGCTACAGGGAGAAAATTCACCCCTCCACTTT	CASRLQGENSPLHF
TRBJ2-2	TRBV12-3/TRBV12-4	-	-	TGTGCCAGCAGTTTTAGGCAGGGGAACACCGGGGAGCTGTTTTTT	CASSFRQGNTGELFF
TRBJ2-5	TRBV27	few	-	TGTGCCAGCAGTTTTCCCATGGAGACCCAGTACTTC	CASSFPMETQYF
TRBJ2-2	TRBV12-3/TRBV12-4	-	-	TGTGCCAGCAGTTTACGGGGGAAGGGCACCGGGGAGCTGTTTTTT	CASSLRGKGTGELFF
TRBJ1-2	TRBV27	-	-	TGTGCCGGCAGTTCTCAGGGGTATGGCTACACCTTC	CAGSSQGYGYTF
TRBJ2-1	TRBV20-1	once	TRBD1	TGCAGTGCTGAGGACAGGGCACCTGGTGAGCAGTTCTTC	CSAEDRAPGEQFF
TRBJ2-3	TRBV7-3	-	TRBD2	TGTGCCAGCAGCTCCCATCAGCGGGGGAGCACAGATACGCAGTATTTT	CASSSHQRGSTDTQYF
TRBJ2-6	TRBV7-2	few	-	TGTGCCAGCAGCTTAGGGGCGCGGTTTTACTCTGGGGCCAACGTCCTGACTTTC	CASSLGARFYSGANVLTF
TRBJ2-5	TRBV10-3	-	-	TGTGCCATCAGTGAGTCTAGTGAGCAGTACTTC	CAISESSEQYF
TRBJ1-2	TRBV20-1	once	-	TGCAGTGCTAGAGATCGGAGGCTCTATGGCTACACCTTC	CSARDRRLYGYTF
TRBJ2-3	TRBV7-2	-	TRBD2	TGTGCCAGCAGCTTAGGCGGCGGGAGGGCAGATACGCAGTATTTT	CASSLGGGRADTQYF
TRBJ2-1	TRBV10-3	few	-	TGTGCCATCAGTGAGGCCACGGGGTGGAATGAGCAGTTCTTC	CAISEATGWNEQFF
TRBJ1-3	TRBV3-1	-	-	TGTGCCAGCAGTCACAACTCTGGAAACACCATATATTTT	CASSHNSGNTIYF